The next 4 T cell receptor beta chains were all read from a single sample in a study of vaccination and CD4 T cells after COVID-19. The antigens for these receptors are not known. CD4+ T cells that had been cultured provided DNA sequenced with the Oncomine TCR Beta short-read assay. TCRdb re-called the PCR reads through MiXCR, storing one row per CDR3 protein. Among about 18,000 distinct CDR3 sequences, about three quarters were seen once, and the ten largest hold about 16%. Treatment meaning: approximately 9-day PBMC culture with coronavirus spike peptide pools or control peptides (ViraFEST assay). The sample was CD4+ T cells from blood, cultured in vitro. These receptors came from a human donor who had recovered from COVID-19.

V gene TRBV10-3 combines with J gene TRBJ1-5; weak D call: TRBD1 (5 bases). The CDR3 loop spans 13 amino acids. Trimming removed 0 bases at V and 5 bases at J, with 5 bases between. Germline loops: CDR1 ENHRY, CDR2 SYGVKD. CDR3 protein: CAISESGDQPQHF. Here the CDR3 DNA reads TGTGCCATCAGTGAGTCAGGGGATCAGCCCCAGCATTTT.

This chain joins TRBV5-8 and TRBJ2-6; 7 bases fit TRBD1. The CDR3 is made up of 15 amino acids. Germline V gives CDR1 SGHTS, CDR2 YDEGEE. With 4 bases clipped from V and 4 bases from J, the junction kept 5 bases outside the gene matches. The CDR3 nucleotides are TGTGCCAGCAGCCGTACAGGGGCCGGGGCCAACGTCCTGACTTTC. Translation: CASSRTGAGANVLTF.

This clonotype was detected a few times. J is TRBJ1-5 and V is TRBV2; D uncertain. The germline V gene encodes CDR1 SNHLY and CDR2 FYNNEI. The CDR3 spans 13 residues. V was trimmed by 9 bases and J by 1 base, leaving 10 bases between them. The CDR3 DNA reads as TGTGCCAGTAACGGGGTAAGCAATCAGCCCCAGCATTTT. Encoded protein: CASNGVSNQPQHF.

The rearrangement uses TRBV10-3 and TRBJ1-1; 7 nucleotides agree with TRBD1. With 11 bases clipped from V and 3 bases from J, the junction kept 9 bases outside the gene matches. This CDR3 is 13 amino acids long. Per the germline V gene, CDR1 is ENHRY and CDR2 is SYGVKD. The CDR3 DNA sequence: TGTGCCGCTACAGGGGAGGAGTACACTGAAGCTTTCTTT. It codes for CAATGEEYTEAFF.